Listed below are T cell receptor beta chains from one sample, sequenced in a study of cytomegalovirus exposure and HLA in healthy donors. Using immunoSEQ multiplex PCR, the repertoire was profiled, and TCRdb retains in-frame clones only, with some absent. The sample consists of about 120,000 clones, around 75% of them appearing once. Sequenced material: PBMCs. These TCRs come from a woman aged 40 to 55 in good health and CMV-seropositive. Each CDR3 is given with its conserved first and last residue. A D gene is named only where the DNA matches it firmly. Clone size, where shown, is once, few, many, or a class for clones that have expanded.

clone size,J gene,V gene,D gene,CDR3 DNA,CDR3 protein
few,TRBJ1-1,TRBV20-1,.,TGCAGTGCTGGTACTGTCACTGAAGCTTTCTTT,CSAGTVTEAFF
.,TRBJ1-6,TRBV2,.,TGTGCCAGCGAAGACAGGACCAATTCACCCCTCCACTTT,CASEDRTNSPLHF
few,TRBJ2-3,TRBV11-1,.,TGTGCCAGCAGCCAGGGTAGGGGGTTCACAGATACGCAGTATTTT,CASSQGRGFTDTQYF
.,TRBJ2-5,TRBV9,TRBD1,TGTGCCAGCACCCCGGGGACAGGGGGTTCAGAGACCCAGTACTTC,CASTPGTGGSETQYF
few,TRBJ2-7,TRBV5-6,.,TGTGCCAGCAGTGTCGGACTCTCAACCTACGAGCAGTACTTC,CASSVGLSTYEQYF
few,TRBJ1-2,TRBV2,TRBD1,TGTGCAGGGACAGGGGACGCAGACTATGGCTACACCTTC,CAGTGDADYGYTF
few,TRBJ1-2,TRBV28,.,TGTGCCAGCAGTTCAGACAGGCGCGGCTACACCTTC,CASSSDRRGYTF
.,TRBJ2-5,TRBV5-1,TRBD2,TGCGCCAGCAGCTGGCGGGGAGCGGGAGGCCAAGAGACCCAGTACTTC,CASSWRGAGGQETQYF
.,TRBJ2-1,TRBV5-1,TRBD2,TGCGCCAGCAGCTTGGTAACCAGCGGGAGTAATGAGCAGTTCTTC,CASSLVTSGSNEQFF
.,TRBJ2-5,TRBV10-3,TRBD2,TGTGCCATCAGTCCGGGACTAGAGGGAGAGACCCAGTACTTC,CAISPGLEGETQYF
.,TRBJ1-1,TRBV29-1,TRBD1,TGCAGCCCGAGAGGTCCGGGACAGGGTAACACTGAAGCTTTCTTT,CSPRGPGQGNTEAFF
few,TRBJ1-2,TRBV6-5,.,TGTGCCAGCAAGAGCCAGGTCTTCGGCTACACCTTC,CASKSQVFGYTF
.,TRBJ2-3,TRBV29-1,.,TGCAGCGCTGGAGCCGGGATGTCCACAGATACGCAGTATTTT,CSAGAGMSTDTQYF
.,TRBJ1-1,TRBV6-5,.,TGTGCCAGCAGTTACCATAGATTTCGACAGAACACTGAAGCTTTCTTT,CASSYHRFRQNTEAFF
.,TRBJ2-1,TRBV30,TRBD2,TGTGCCTGGAGTTCCGGGACTAGCGGTTACAATGAGCAGTTCTTC,CAWSSGTSGYNEQFF
.,TRBJ2-1,TRBV6-5,.,TGTGCCAGCAGTTACGGGTTGGGGGCCAGGACGTTCTTC,CASSYGLGARTFF
.,TRBJ1-6,TRBV6-5,TRBD1,TGTGCCAGCAGGCGACAGGGACTAGACGACTCACCCCTCCACTTT,CASRRQGLDDSPLHF
.,TRBJ2-1,TRBV19,TRBD1,TGTGCCAGTAGTACAGGCAGGGGGTACAATGAGCAGTTCTTC,CASSTGRGYNEQFF
.,TRBJ2-5,TRBV19,.,TGTGCCAGTAGTATAGCTGGTGTAGAAGAGACCCAGTACTTC,CASSIAGVEETQYF
.,TRBJ1-6,TRBV9,.,TGTGCCAGCAGCGTCCGGCGGGGGGACGATCCCTATAATTCACCCCTCCACTTT,CASSVRRGDDPYNSPLHF
.,TRBJ2-1,TRBV30,TRBD2,TGTGCCTGGAGTCTCCTCGGGGGGGGCCCGAGAAATGAGCAGTTCTTC,CAWSLLGGGPRNEQFF
.,TRBJ1-4,TRBV2,TRBD1,TGTGCCAGCAGTGAAACCGACAGGGGGAATGAAAAACTGTTTTTT,CASSETDRGNEKLFF
.,TRBJ2-5,TRBV6-1,TRBD2,TGTGCCAGCAGGGGAGTAGCGGGGGGTTGGGAGACCCAGTACTTC,CASRGVAGGWETQYF
.,TRBJ1-1,TRBV6-1,.,TGTGCCAGCAGTACCACAGATGCCACTGAAGCTTTCTTT,CASSTTDATEAFF
.,TRBJ1-6,TRBV7-2,TRBD1,TGTGCCAGCAGCTTTGGGACAGTACTATATTCACCCCTCCACTTT,CASSFGTVLYSPLHF
.,TRBJ2-5,TRBV7-9,.,TGTGCCAGCAGCTTAAGTTGGACAGAACAAGAGACCCAGTACTTC,CASSLSWTEQETQYF
.,TRBJ1-2,TRBV13,TRBD1,TGTGCCAGCAGCCTAGGGGGCCTGGGCTATGGCTACACCTTC,CASSLGGLGYGYTF
.,TRBJ1-1,TRBV27,TRBD1,TGTGCCAGCAGTCAGAGACAGGGGAGCACTGAAGCTTTCTTT,CASSQRQGSTEAFF
.,TRBJ1-1,TRBV5-5,.,TGTGCCAGCAGCTACCGGGCCGGGGACACTGAAGCTTTCTTT,CASSYRAGDTEAFF
.,TRBJ2-6,TRBV30,.,TGTGCCTGGACCCCTACCGCCAACGTCCTGACTTTC,CAWTPTANVLTF
few,TRBJ2-7,TRBV7-3,TRBD2,TGTGCCAGCAGCCCGACTAGCGGGGCGTACGAGCAGTACTTC,CASSPTSGAYEQYF
.,TRBJ2-1,TRBV4-1,TRBD1,TGCGCCAGCAGCCAATTTCATAGACAGGGGGTTCTCGATGAGCAGTTCTTC,CASSQFHRQGVLDEQFF
.,TRBJ1-2,TRBV6-6,.,TGTGCCAGCAGTTACGGGGGGGGCGGCGACGGCTACACCTTC,CASSYGGGGDGYTF
once,TRBJ2-4,TRBV28,TRBD2,TGTGCCAGCAGTTTAACCTTCGGGGGGAAAAACATTCAGTACTTC,CASSLTFGGKNIQYF
.,TRBJ2-5,TRBV9,TRBD1,TGTGCCAGCAGCGCTACAGGGGGTAGCCAAGAGACCCAGTACTTC,CASSATGGSQETQYF
.,TRBJ2-7,TRBV6-6,TRBD2,TGTGCCAGCAGTTACTCAGCGGGAGAGGACGAGCAGTACTTC,CASSYSAGEDEQYF
few,TRBJ2-3,TRBV25-1,TRBD2,TGTGCCAGCAGTGAAGCGGGGGGAGATACGCAGTATTTT,CASSEAGGDTQYF
once,TRBJ1-6,TRBV5-4,TRBD1,TGTGCCAGCAGCTTGTGGTTGGGGGACAGGTCCTATAATTCACCCCTCCACTTT,CASSLWLGDRSYNSPLHF
.,TRBJ2-2,TRBV19,TRBD1,TGTGCCAGTAGTAGCCCGGGACAGGGCACCGGGGAGCTGTTTTTT,CASSSPGQGTGELFF
.,TRBJ1-2,TRBV20-1,.,TGCAGTCCCCGAATAAGCGGCTACACCTTC,CSPRISGYTF